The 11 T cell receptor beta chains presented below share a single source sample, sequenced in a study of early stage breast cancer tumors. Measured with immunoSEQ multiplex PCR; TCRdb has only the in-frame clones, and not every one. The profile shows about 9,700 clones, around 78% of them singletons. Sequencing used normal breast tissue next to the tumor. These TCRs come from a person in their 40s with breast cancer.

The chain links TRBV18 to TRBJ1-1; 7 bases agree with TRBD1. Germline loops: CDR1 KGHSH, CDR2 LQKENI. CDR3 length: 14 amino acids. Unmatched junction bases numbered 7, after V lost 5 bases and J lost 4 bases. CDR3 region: CASSTGARGTEAFF. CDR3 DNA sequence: TGTGCCAGCTCAACAGGGGCGAGGGGCACTGAAGCTTTCTTT.

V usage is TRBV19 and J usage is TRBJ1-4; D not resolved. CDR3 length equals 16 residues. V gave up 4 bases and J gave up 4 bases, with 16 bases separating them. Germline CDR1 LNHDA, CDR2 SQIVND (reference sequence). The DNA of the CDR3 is TGTGCCAGTAGTACCTCGGGAAGGGTGGGTAATGAAAAACTGTTTTTT. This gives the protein CASSTSGRVGNEKLFF.

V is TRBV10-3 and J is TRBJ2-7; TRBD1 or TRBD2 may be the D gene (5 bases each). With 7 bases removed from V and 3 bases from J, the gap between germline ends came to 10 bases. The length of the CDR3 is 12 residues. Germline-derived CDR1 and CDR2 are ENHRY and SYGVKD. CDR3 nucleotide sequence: TGTGCCATCAAAGGGGAGTACTACGAGCAGTACTTC. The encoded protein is CAIKGEYYEQYF.

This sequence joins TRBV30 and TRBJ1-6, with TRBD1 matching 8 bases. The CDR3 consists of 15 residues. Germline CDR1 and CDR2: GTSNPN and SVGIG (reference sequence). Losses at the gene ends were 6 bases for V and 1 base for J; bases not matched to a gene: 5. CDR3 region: CACQGALSYNSPLHF. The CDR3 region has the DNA TGTGCCTGCCAGGGGGCTCTTTCCTATAATTCACCCCTCCACTTT.

The CDR3 DNA follows: TGCGCCGGACAAATTAGGCAGGGGGAGACCCAGTACTTC. Amino acids: CAGQIRQGETQYF. The rearrangement links TRBV4-1 to TRBJ2-5, with a tentative D call TRBD1 (6 bases). The CDR3 has 13 amino acids. CDR1 is MGHRA and CDR2 is YSYEKL in the germline V gene. V was shortened by 11 bases and J by 5 bases, with 18 bases between the two germline ends.

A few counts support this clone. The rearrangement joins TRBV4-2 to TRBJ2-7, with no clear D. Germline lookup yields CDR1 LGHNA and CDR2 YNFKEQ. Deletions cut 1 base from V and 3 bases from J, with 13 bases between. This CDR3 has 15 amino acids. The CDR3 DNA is TGTGCCAGCAGCCAAGGGTTTGGGCTGGGCTACGAGCAGTACTTC. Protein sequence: CASSQGFGLGYEQYF.

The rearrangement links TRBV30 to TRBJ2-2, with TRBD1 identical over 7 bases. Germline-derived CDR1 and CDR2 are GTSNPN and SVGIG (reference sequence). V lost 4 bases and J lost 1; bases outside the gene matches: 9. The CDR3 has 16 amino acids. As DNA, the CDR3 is TGTGCCTGGAAAGGGATACAGGGGCGGAACACCGGGGAGCTGTTTTTT. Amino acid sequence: CAWKGIQGRNTGELFF.

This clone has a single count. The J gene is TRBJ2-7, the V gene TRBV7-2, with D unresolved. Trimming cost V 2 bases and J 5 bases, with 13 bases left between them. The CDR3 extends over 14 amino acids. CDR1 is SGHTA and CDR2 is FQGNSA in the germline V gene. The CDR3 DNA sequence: TGTGCCAGCAGCTTACGGGCCCCGCAGGACGAGCAGTACTTC. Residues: CASSLRAPQDEQYF.

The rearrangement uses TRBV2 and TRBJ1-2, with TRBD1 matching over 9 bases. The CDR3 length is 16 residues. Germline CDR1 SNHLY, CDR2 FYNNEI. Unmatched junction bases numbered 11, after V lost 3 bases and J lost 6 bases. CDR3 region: CASSDFPLDRGNGYTF. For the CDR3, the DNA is TGTGCCAGCAGTGATTTCCCCCTCGACAGGGGGAATGGCTACACCTTC.

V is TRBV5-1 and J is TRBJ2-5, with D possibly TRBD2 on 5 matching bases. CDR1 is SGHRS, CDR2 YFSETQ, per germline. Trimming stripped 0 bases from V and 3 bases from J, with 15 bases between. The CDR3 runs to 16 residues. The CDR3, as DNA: TGCGCCAGCAGCTTGGGAGGCGGGCGCGCTAAAGAGACCCAGTACTTC. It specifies CASSLGGGRAKETQYF.

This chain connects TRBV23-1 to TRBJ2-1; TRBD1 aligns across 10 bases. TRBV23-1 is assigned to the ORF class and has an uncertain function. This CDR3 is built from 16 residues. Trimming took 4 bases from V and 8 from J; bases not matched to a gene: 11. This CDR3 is CASSPRGTGVVDEQFF. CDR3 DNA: TGCGCCAGCAGTCCCCGCGGGACAGGGGTTGTCGATGAGCAGTTCTTC.